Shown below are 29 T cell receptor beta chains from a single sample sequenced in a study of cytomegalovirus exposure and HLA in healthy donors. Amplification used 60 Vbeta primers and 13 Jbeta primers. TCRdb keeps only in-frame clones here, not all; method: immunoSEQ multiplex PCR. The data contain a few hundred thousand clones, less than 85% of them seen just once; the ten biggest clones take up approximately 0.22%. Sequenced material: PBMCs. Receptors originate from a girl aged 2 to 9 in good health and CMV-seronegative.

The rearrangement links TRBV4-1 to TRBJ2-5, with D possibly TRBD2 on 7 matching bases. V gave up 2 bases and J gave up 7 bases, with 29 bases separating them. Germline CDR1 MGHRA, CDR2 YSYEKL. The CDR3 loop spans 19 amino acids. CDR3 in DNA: TGCGCCAGCAGCCAATCTCCAATACCGCGGGGGCCCCCTTTCGTGACCCAGTACTTC. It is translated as CASSQSPIPRGPPFVTQYF.

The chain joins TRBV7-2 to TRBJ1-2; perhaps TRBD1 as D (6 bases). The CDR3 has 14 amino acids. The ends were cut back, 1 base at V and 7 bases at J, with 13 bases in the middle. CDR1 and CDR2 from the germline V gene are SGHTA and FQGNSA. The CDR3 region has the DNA TGTGCCAGCAGCTTAGGACAGGCCGACGGTGGCTACACCTTC. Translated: CASSLGQADGGYTF.

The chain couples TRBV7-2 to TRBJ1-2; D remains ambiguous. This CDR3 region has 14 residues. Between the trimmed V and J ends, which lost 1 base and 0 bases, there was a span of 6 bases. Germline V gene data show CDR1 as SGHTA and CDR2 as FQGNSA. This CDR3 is CASSLGATNYGYTF. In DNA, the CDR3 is TGTGCCAGCAGCTTAGGGGCTACTAACTATGGCTACACCTTC.

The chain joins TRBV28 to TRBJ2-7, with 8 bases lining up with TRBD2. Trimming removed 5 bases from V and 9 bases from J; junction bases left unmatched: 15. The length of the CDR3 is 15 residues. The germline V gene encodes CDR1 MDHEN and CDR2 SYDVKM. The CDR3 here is CASSVVSGTVLGQYF. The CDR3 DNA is TGTGCCAGCAGTGTCGTTAGCGGGACCGTCCTCGGGCAGTACTTC.

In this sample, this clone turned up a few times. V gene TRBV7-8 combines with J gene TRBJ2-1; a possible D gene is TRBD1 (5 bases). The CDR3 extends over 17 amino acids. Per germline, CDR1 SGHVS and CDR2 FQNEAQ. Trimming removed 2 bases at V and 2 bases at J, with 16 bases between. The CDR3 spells CASSLSSQRTPYNEQFF. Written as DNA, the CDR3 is TGTGCCAGCAGCTTATCGTCTCAACGGACACCCTACAATGAGCAGTTCTTC.

The CDR3 DNA follows: TGTGCCAGCAGTGACGGTATATCTGGAAACACCATATATTTT. Encoded protein: CASSDGISGNTIYF. The genes are TRBV6-1 and TRBJ1-3; no reliable D call. V was shortened by 3 bases and J by 1 base, with 7 bases between the two germline ends. CDR1 and CDR2 from the germline V gene are MNHNS and SASEGT. The CDR3 contains 14 residues.

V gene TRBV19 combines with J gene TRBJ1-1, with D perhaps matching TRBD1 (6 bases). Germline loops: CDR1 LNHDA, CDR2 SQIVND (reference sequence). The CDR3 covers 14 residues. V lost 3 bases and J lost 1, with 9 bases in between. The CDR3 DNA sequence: TGTGCCAGTAGTATGGGGGCGCGGAACACTGAAGCTTTCTTT. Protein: CASSMGARNTEAFF.

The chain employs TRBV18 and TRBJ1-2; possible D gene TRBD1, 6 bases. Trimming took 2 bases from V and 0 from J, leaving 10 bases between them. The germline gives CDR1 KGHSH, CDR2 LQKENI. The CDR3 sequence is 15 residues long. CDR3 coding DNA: TGTGCCAGCTCACCAACTGGGGGCGCTAACTATGGCTACACCTTC. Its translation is CASSPTGGANYGYTF.

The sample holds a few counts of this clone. The CDR3 bases are TGTGCCTGGAGTGTAGGGGGTGGCACTGAAGCTTTCTTT. As protein: CAWSVGGGTEAFF. The V gene is TRBV30, the J gene TRBJ1-1; a weak D match, TRBD1 (6 bases). Germline CDR1 and CDR2: GTSNPN and SVGIG (reference sequence). The CDR3 runs 13 residues. Trimming stripped 0 bases from V and 4 bases from J, with 9 bases between.

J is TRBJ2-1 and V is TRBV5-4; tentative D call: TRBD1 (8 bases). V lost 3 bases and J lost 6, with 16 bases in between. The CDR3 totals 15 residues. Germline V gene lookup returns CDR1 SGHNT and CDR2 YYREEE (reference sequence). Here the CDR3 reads CASSSGQGGGNEQFF. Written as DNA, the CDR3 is TGTGCCAGCAGCTCTGGACAGGGAGGGGGCAATGAGCAGTTCTTC.

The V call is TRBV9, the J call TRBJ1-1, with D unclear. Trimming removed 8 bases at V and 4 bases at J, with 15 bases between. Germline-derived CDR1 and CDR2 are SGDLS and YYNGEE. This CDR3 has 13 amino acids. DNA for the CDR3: TGTGCCAGTGGCCGGTGGGGAGGCACTGAAGCTTTCTTT. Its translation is CASGRWGGTEAFF.

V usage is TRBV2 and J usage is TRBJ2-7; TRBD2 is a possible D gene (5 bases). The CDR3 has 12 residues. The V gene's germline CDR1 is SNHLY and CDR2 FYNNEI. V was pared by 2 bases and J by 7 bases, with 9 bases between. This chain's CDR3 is CASSESGLEQYF. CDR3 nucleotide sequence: TGTGCCAGCAGTGAATCGGGGTTGGAGCAGTACTTC.

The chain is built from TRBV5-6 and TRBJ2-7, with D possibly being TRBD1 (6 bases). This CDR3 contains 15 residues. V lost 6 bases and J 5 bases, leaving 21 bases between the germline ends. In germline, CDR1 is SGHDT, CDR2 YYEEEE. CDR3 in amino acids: CASTLWGYRDHEQYF. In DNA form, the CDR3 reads TGTGCCAGCACCCTATGGGGGTACAGGGACCACGAGCAGTACTTC.

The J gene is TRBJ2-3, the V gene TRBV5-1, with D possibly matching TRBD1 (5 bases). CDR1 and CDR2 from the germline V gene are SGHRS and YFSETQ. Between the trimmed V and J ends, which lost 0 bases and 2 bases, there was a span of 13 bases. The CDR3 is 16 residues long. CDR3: CASSLEGRAYTDTQYF. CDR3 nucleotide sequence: TGCGCCAGCAGCTTGGAAGGCAGGGCCTACACAGATACGCAGTATTTT.

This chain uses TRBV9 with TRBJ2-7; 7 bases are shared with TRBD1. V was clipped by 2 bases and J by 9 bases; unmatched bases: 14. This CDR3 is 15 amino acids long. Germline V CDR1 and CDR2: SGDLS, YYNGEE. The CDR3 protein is CASSVSPDRAPVQYF. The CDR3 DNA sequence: TGTGCCAGCAGCGTGTCCCCTGACAGGGCCCCCGTGCAGTACTTC.

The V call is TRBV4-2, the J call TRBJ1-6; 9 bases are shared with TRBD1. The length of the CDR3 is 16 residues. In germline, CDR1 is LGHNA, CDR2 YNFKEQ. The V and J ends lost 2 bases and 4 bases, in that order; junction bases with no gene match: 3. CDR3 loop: CASSQRGQGYNSPLHF. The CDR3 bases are TGTGCCAGCAGCCAACGCGGACAGGGGTATAATTCACCCCTCCACTTT.

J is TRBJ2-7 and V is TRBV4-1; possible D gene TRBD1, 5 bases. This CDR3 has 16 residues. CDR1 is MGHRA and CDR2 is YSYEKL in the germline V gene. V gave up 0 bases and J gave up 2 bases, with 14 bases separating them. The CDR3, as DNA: TGCGCCAGCAGCCAAGAGGTACAGGCACCTCCCTACGAGCAGTACTTC. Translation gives CASSQEVQAPPYEQYF.

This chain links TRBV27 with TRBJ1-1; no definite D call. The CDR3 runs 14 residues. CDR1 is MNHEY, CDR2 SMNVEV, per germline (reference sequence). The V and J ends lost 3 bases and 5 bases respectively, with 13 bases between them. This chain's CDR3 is CASSFTFRGTEAFF. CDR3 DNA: TGTGCCAGCAGTTTTACGTTTAGAGGGACTGAAGCTTTCTTT.

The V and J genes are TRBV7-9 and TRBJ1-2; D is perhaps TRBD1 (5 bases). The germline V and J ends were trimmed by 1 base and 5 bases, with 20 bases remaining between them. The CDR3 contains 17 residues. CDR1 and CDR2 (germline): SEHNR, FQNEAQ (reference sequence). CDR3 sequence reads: CASSLEAPRGGRYGYTF. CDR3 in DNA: TGTGCCAGCAGCTTAGAGGCCCCTCGGGGGGGAAGATATGGCTACACCTTC.

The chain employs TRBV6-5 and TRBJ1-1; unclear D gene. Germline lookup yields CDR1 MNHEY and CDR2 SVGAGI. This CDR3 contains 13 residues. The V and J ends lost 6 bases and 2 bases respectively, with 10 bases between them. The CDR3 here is CASSVDFNTEAFF. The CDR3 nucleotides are TGTGCCAGCAGCGTAGACTTTAACACTGAAGCTTTCTTT.

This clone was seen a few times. The CDR3 loop reads CASSLGRVGAEEQFF. DNA for the CDR3: TGTGCCAGCAGCTTAGGAAGGGTGGGGGCAGAAGAGCAGTTCTTC. V usage is TRBV7-7 and J usage is TRBJ2-1, with D perhaps matching TRBD1 (6 bases). The CDR3 spans 15 residues. The ends were cut back, 1 base at V and 10 bases at J, with 17 bases in the middle. Germline assignment: CDR1 SSHAT and CDR2 FNYEAQ (reference sequence).

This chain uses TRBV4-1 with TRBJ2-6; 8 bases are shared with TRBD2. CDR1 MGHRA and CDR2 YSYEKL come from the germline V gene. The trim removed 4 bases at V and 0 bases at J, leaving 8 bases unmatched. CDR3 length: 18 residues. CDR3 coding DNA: TGCGCCAGCAGCCCCTCGGGGGGGACGGTCTCTGGGGCCAACGTCCTGACTTTC. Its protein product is CASSPSGGTVSGANVLTF.

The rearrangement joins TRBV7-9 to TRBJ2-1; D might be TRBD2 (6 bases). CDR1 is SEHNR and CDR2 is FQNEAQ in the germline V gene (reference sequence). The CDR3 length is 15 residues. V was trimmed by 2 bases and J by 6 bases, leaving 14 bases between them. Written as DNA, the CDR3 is TGTGCCAGCAGCTTAAACTTGGGACTTCCCAATGAGCAGTTCTTC. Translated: CASSLNLGLPNEQFF.

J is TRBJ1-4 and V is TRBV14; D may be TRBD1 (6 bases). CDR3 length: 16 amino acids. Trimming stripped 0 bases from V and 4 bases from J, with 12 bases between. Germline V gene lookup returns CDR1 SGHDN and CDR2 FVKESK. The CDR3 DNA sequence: TGTGCCAGCAGCCAAGATGGCAGGGGCTATAATGAAAAACTGTTTTTT. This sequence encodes CASSQDGRGYNEKLFF.

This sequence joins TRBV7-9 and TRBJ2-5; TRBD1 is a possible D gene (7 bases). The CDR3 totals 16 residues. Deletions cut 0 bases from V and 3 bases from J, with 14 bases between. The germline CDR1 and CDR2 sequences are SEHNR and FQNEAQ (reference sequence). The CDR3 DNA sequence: TGTGCCAGCAGCTTAGCACTCCAGGGGGGCGAAGAGACCCAGTACTTC. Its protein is CASSLALQGGEETQYF.

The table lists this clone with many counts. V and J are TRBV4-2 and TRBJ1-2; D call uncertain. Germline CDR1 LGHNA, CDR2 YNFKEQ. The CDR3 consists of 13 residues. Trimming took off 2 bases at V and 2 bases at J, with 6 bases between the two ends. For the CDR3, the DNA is TGTGCCAGCAGCCAAAACAGAAACTATGGCTACACCTTC. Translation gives CASSQNRNYGYTF.

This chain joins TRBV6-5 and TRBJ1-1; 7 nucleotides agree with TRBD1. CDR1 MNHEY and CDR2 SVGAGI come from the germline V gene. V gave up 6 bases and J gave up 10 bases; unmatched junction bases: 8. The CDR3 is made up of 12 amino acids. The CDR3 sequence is CASSLSGGIAFF. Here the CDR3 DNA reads TGTGCCAGCAGCCTTTCAGGGGGGATAGCTTTCTTT.

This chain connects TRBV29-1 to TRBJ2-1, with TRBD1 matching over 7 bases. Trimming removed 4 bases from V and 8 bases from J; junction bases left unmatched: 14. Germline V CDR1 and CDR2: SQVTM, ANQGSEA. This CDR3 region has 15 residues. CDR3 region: CSVGNDRVITDEQFF. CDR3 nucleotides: TGCAGCGTTGGGAACGACAGGGTAATTACGGATGAGCAGTTCTTC.

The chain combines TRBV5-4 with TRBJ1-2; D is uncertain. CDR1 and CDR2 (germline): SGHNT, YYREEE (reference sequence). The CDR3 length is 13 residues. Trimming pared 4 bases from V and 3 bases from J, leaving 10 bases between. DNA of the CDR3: TGTGCCAGCAGCCCGGCGGATTACTATGGCTACACCTTC. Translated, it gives CASSPADYYGYTF. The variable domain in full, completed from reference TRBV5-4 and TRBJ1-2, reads ETGVTQSPTHLIKTRGQQVTLRCSSQSGHNTVSWYQQALGQGPQFIFQYYREEENGRGNFPPRFSGLQFPNYSSELNVNALELDDSALYLCASSPADYYGYTFGSGTRLTVV.